The 18 T cell receptor beta chains reported below all come from one sample, sequenced in a study of T cells in women clearing cervical HPV infection. Clones were sequenced by immunoSEQ multiplex PCR, and TCRdb holds only the in-frame ones, with some missing. This sample contains about 36,000 clones. The sequenced material came from blood buffy coat. These TCRs come from a woman between 18 and 70 years old with a cervical HPV16 infection that either progressed to CIN3+ or cleared (not recorded which).

Points on this clone: The CDR3 goes on 3 residues after the read ends, and that part is filled in from the germline J gene. This chain connects TRBV13 to TRBJ1-1, with unresolved D. Germline assignment: CDR1 PRHDT and CDR2 FYEKMQ (reference sequence). This CDR3 is built from 12 residues. V was trimmed by 7 bases and J by 5 bases, leaving 11 bases between them. CDR3 in amino acids: CASKLRRTEAFF. The part of the CDR3 DNA that was read is TGTGCCAGCAAGTTGCGGAGAACTGAA.

For this clone: The missing CDR3 end, 3 residues past where the read stops, is filled in from the germline J gene. The J gene is TRBJ2-7, the V gene TRBV7-9; TRBD1 matches 9 bases. This CDR3 is 15 amino acids long. Germline V gives CDR1 SEHNR, CDR2 FQNEAQ (reference sequence). With 4 bases clipped from V and 4 bases from J, the junction kept 8 bases outside the gene matches. CDR3 in amino acids: CASSYRDRDVYEQYF. The CDR3 bases that were read are TGTGCCAGCAGCTATCGGGACAGGGACGTTTACGAG.

About this clone itself: Read sequence stops 3 residues before the CDR3 end, and the germline J gene provides the missing end. This chain uses TRBV28 with TRBJ2-2; 9 nucleotides agree with TRBD1. V lost 4 bases and J lost 5; bases outside the gene matches: 5. Germline CDR1 MDHEN, CDR2 SYDVKM. The CDR3 runs 15 residues. The DNA read from the CDR3 is TGTGCCAGCAGTTCGACAGGGGGAGCTACCGGGGAG. Amino acids: CASSSTGGATGE. The entire CDR3 sequence reads CASSSTGGATGELFF.

On this clone itself: Germline is not matched at one junction end, which may reflect a read error. The CDR3 extends 3 residues past the end of the read, so its final part is completed from the germline J gene. J is TRBJ1-1 and V is TRBV4-2; no definite D call. There are 15 residues in the CDR3. In germline, CDR1 is LGHNA, CDR2 YNFKEQ. The CDR3: CASSQVPDGDTEAFF. CDR3 bases read: TGCGCCAGCAGCCAGGTACCGGACGGGGACACTGAA.

This chain's CDR3 is CAWLRGTGTGYGYTF. The sequenced CDR3 bases are TGTGCCTGGCTTCGAGGGACAGGGACGGGCTATGGC. The chain couples TRBV30 to TRBJ1-2; 9 bases align to TRBD1. The read gets to within 3 residues of the CDR3 end, and the germline J gene fills in the rest. CDR3 size: 15 residues. Germline lookup yields CDR1 GTSNPN and CDR2 SVGIG (reference sequence). V trimming: 5 bases; J trimming: 4 bases; junction bases outside the gene matches: 11. Full variable domain (remainder filled in from reference TRBV30 and TRBJ1-2): SQTIHQWPATLVQPVGSPLSLECTVEGTSNPNLYWYRQAAGRGLQLLFYSVGIGQISSEVPQNLSASRPQDRQFILSSKKLLLSDSGFYLCAWLRGTGTGYGYTFGSGTRLTVV.

A word on this clone: The read ends 3 residues before the CDR3 terminus; that terminus is restored from the germline J gene. The chain links TRBV18 to TRBJ2-3, with TRBD2 matching over 7 bases. Germline V gene lookup returns CDR1 KGHSH and CDR2 LQKENI. The CDR3 spans 18 residues. V lost 3 bases, J lost 4 bases, and 16 bases stayed unmatched. The CDR3 is CASSPLNPTSRRPDTQYF. The covered CDR3 bases are TGTGCCAGCTCACCTCTCAATCCGACTAGCCGGAGGCCAGATACG.

In regard to this clone: The CDR3 end is not reached by the read, which stops 3 residues before it; the germline J gene fills it in. The chain employs TRBV5-4 and TRBJ2-7, with D hard to call. CDR1 is SGHNT and CDR2 is YYREEE in the germline V gene (reference sequence). CDR3 size: 13 residues. V dropped 3 bases and J dropped 1 base, with 8 bases sitting between them. CDR3 protein: CASSYPGSYEQYF. CDR3 DNA (partial): TGTGCCAGCAGCTATCCCGGGTCCTACGAG.

About this clone itself: The read stops 3 residues short of the end of the CDR3; the missing end is completed from the germline J gene. This chain joins TRBV20-1 and TRBJ1-1; TRBD1 matches 7 bases. This CDR3 is built from 11 residues. The trim removed 5 bases at V and 7 bases at J, leaving 4 bases unmatched. Germline loops: CDR1 DFQATT, CDR2 SNEGSKA (reference sequence). The CDR3 sequence: CSARDSYEAFF. The CDR3 DNA, read in part, is TGCAGTGCTCGGGACAGTTATGAA.

To note about this clone: The sequenced fragment ends 3 residues before the CDR3 boundary, so the rest is inferred from the germline J gene. The chain couples TRBV5-4 to TRBJ2-7; 8 bases align to TRBD2. The CDR3 sequence is 15 residues long. V lost 2 bases to trimming and J lost 1 base; unmatched junction nucleotides: 5. Germline CDR1 reads SGHNT; CDR2 reads YYREEE (reference sequence). The sequenced part of the CDR3 DNA is TGTGCCAGCAGCTTCGGGAGGGGGGGTTCCTACGAG. Translation gives CASSFGRGGSYE. The full CDR3 is CASSFGRGGSYEQYF.

With respect to this clone: Read coverage stops 3 residues before the CDR3 terminus; the germline J gene supplies the remainder. The chain links TRBV20-1 to TRBJ1-2; no firm D call. This CDR3 is built from 13 residues. Germline loops: CDR1 DFQATT, CDR2 SNEGSKA (reference sequence). The covered CDR3 bases are TGCAGTGCTAGAGATTGGCGGGAAGGGGGC. Protein: CSARDWREGG. The entire CDR3 sequence reads CSARDWREGGYTF.

For this clone: The sequence runs out 3 residues before the end of the CDR3; the remainder is reconstructed from the germline J gene. The gene calls are TRBV7-9 and TRBJ2-7; 12 nucleotides line up with TRBD1. Germline CDR1 reads SEHNR; CDR2 reads FQNEAQ (reference sequence). V trimming: 5 bases; J trimming: 6 bases; junction bases outside the gene matches: 8. CDR3 length equals 15 residues. CDR3 residues: CASSLGTGGMGEQYF. The DNA read from the CDR3 is TGTGCCAGCAGCCTCGGGACAGGGGGCATGGGCGAG.

Remarks on this clone: The read is 3 residues too short to cover the CDR3 end, so that end is filled in from the germline J gene. This chain connects TRBV6-2 or TRBV6-3 to TRBJ2-2; no firm D call. CDR1 and CDR2 from the germline V gene are MNHEY and SVGEGT. V was cut by 6 bases and J by 0 bases, with 8 bases left in between. The CDR3 spans 14 residues. CDR3 region: CASSGWPNTGELFF. Partial CDR3 DNA: TGTGCCAGCAGCGGGTGGCCGAACACCGGGGAG.

The CDR3 DNA, read in part, is TGCAGTGCTAGCGGGACAGCTAACTATGGC. As protein: CSASGTANYG. The whole CDR3 reads CSASGTANYGYTF. The rearrangement links TRBV20-1 to TRBJ1-2; 7 nucleotides align to TRBD1. The read ends 3 residues before the CDR3 terminus; that terminus is restored from the germline J gene. Germline-derived CDR1 and CDR2 are DFQATT and SNEGSKA (reference sequence). Trimming cost V 3 bases and J 0 bases; bases outside gene matches: 1. There are 13 residues in the CDR3.

With respect to this clone: The DNA ends 3 residues before the CDR3 does, and the rest of the CDR3 is filled in from the germline J gene. The genes are TRBV20-1 and TRBJ2-2; maybe TRBD1 (5 bases). Germline V gene sequence: CDR1 DFQATT, CDR2 SNEGSKA (reference sequence). The CDR3 spans 15 residues. CDR3 bases read: TGCAGTGCTTTCCCCCTGACAGAATATAATTCACCG. Protein product: CSAFPLTEYNSP. The entire CDR3 sequence reads CSAFPLTEYNSPLFF.

Notes on this clone: The read terminates 3 residues before the CDR3 end, so the remaining end is supplied by the germline J gene. The chain is built from TRBV5-4 and TRBJ2-3; D unclear. V was trimmed by 4 bases and J by 0 bases, leaving 12 bases between them. The V gene's germline CDR1 is SGHNT and CDR2 YYREEE (reference sequence). The CDR3 length is 15 residues. The CDR3 here is CASSPERWSTDTQYF. Partial CDR3 DNA: TGTGCCAGCAGCCCCGAGCGCTGGAGCACAGATACG.

As for this clone: The read stops 3 residues short of the end of the CDR3; the missing end is completed from the germline J gene. The chain carries TRBV5-1 and TRBJ2-1; 9 nucleotides line up with TRBD2. The CDR3 extends over 16 amino acids. J gave up 7 bases and V 2 bases, and 10 bases lay outside the gene matches. Germline V lookup: CDR1 SGHRS, CDR2 YFSETQ. The sequenced CDR3 bases are TGCGCCAGCAGCTTTATAGCGGGGGAACAAAGGAATGAG. Translating it yields CASSFIAGEQRNE. The full CDR3 sequence reads CASSFIAGEQRNEQFF.

To note about this clone: The read stops 3 residues short of the end of the CDR3; the missing end is completed from the germline J gene. The chain uses TRBV6-2 or TRBV6-3 and TRBJ2-1; maybe TRBD2 (6 bases). The CDR3 loop spans 15 amino acids. The V gene lost 2 bases and the J gene lost 7 bases, with 15 bases spanning the gap. CDR1 and CDR2 from the germline V gene are MNHEY and SVGEGT. The CDR3 sequence: CASSYPPSGLNEQFF. CDR3 DNA, as far as it was read: TGTGCCAGCAGTTACCCGCCCAGCGGGCTAAATGAG.

Remarks on this clone: The sequenced fragment ends 3 residues before the CDR3 boundary, so the rest is inferred from the germline J gene. The chain employs TRBV7-3 and TRBJ2-1, with D perhaps matching TRBD2 (5 bases). The CDR3 contains 14 residues. The ends were cut back, 1 base at V and 5 bases at J, with 9 bases in the middle. Germline values: CDR1 SGHTA, CDR2 FQGTGA. The sequenced CDR3 bases are TGTGCCAGCAGCTTAAGAGGGTCGCACAATGAG. It specifies CASSLRGSHNE. The complete CDR3 protein is CASSLRGSHNEQFF.